This T cell receptor (beta chain) was identified during a study of T cell repertoires in cytomegalovirus infection. Study-wide background: Public TCR beta signatures marked donors with CMV infection and the matching HLA.

TCRdb re-called the reads through MiXCR, storing one row per CDR3 protein. The table lists roughly 920,000 distinct CDR3 sequences, 30% to 40% of them singletons, with about 14% in the top ten. Turning to this clonotype: What it binds is unknown.

The V gene's germline CDR1 is SEHNR and CDR2 FQNEAQ (reference sequence). The CDR3 covers 17 residues. The V segment lost 5 bases and the J segment 1 base; nucleotides outside the gene matches: 9. The material sequenced was cultured CD8+ T cells from PBMCs, taken from culture after CMV antigen stimulation. The rearrangement uses TRBV7-9 and TRBJ2-1; 9 bases are a match to TRBD2. This clonotype originated in a human donor in good health (CMV status not recorded). Some clones in this sample may be carry-over from other donors' samples. The CDR3 DNA follows: TGTGCCAGCAGCCCTAGCGGGGCAGGACAGTCCTACAATGAGCAGTTCTTC. Protein sequence: CASSPSGAGQSYNEQFF.